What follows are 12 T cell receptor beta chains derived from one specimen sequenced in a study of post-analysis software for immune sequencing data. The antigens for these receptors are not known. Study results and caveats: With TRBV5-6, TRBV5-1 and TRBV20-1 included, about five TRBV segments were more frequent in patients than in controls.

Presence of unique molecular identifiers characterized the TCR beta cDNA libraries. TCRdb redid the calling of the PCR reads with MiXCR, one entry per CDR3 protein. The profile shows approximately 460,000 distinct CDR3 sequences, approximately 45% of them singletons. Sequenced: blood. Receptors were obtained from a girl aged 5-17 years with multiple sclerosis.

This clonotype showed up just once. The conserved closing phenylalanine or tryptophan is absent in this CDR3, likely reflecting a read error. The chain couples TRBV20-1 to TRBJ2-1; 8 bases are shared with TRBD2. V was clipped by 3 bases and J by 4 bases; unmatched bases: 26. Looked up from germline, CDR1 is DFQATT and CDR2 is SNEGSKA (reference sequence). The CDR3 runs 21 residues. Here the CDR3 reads CSASRGLAGAELVSRYNEQFC. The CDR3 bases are TGCAGTGCTAGCCGGGGTCTAGCGGGCGCTGAGTTAGTTTCCAGATACAATGAGCAGTTCTGC.

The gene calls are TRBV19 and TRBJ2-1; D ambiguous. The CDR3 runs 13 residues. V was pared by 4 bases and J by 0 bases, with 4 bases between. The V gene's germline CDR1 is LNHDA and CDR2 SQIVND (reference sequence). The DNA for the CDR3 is TGTGCCAGTAGTACCGCCTCCTACAATGAGCAGTTCTTC. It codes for CASSTASYNEQFF.

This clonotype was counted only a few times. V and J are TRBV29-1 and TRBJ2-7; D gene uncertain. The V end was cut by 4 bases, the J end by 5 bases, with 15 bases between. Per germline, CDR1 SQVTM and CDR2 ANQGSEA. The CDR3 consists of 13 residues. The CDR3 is CSVGEPAWDEQYF. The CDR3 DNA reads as TGCAGCGTTGGTGAGCCGGCGTGGGACGAGCAGTACTTC.

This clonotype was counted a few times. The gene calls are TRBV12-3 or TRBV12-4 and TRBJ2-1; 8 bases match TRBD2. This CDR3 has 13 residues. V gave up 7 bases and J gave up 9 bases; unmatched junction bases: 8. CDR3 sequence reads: CASKGAGVVEQFF. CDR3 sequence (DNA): TGTGCCAGCAAGGGAGCGGGAGTGGTTGAGCAGTTCTTC.

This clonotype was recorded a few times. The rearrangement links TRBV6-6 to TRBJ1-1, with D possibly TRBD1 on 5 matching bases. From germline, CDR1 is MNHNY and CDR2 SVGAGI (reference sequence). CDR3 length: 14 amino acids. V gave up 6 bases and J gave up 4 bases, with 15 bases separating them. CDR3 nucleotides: TGTGCCAGCAGAACGGGCCTCAGGGTCACTGAAGCTTTCTTT. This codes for CASRTGLRVTEAFF.

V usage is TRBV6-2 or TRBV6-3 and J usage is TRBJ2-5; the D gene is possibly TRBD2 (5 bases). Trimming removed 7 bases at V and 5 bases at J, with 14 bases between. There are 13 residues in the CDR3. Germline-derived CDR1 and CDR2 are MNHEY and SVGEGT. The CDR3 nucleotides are TGTGCCAGCATCAACGTGACGGGGGAGACCCAGTACTTC. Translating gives CASINVTGETQYF.

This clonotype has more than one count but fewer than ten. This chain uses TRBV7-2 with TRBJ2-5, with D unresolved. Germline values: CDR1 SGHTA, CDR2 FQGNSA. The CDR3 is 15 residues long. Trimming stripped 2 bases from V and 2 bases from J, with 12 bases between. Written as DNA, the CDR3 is TGTGCCAGCAGCTTAAGGCCAACTCAACAAGAGACCCAGTACTTC. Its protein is CASSLRPTQQETQYF.

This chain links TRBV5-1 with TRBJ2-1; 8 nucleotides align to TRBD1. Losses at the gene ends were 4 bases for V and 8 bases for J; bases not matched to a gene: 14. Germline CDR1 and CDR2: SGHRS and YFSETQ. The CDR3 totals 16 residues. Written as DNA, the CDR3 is TGCGCCAGCAGCACCCACCGACAGGGGTTTTTTGATGAGCAGTTCTTC. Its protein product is CASSTHRQGFFDEQFF.

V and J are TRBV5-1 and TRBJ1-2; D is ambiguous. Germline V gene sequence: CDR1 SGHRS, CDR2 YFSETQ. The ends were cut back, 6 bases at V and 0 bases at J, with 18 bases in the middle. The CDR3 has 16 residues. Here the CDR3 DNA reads TGCGCCAGCACCCTAGCCAGAGACGGAGCTAACTATGGCTACACCTTC. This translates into CASTLARDGANYGYTF. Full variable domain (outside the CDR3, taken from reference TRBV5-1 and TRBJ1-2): KAGVTQTPRYLIKTRGQQVTLSCSPISGHRSVSWYQQTPGQGLQFLFEYFSETQRNKGNFPGRFSGRQFSNSRSEMNVSTLELGDSALYLCASTLARDGANYGYTFGSGTRLTVV.

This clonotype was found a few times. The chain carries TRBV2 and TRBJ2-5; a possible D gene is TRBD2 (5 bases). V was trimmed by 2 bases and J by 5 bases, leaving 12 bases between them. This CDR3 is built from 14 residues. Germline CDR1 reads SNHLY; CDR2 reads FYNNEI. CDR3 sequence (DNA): TGTGCCAGCAGTGAAACAGCGGAAGGGGAGACCCAGTACTTC. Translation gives CASSETAEGETQYF.

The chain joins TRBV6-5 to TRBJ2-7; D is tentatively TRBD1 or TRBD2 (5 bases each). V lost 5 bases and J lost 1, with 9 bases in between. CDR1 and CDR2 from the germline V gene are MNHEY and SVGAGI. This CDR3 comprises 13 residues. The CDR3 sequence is CASSRGPSYEQYF. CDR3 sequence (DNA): TGTGCCAGCAGTCGGGGACCGTCCTACGAGCAGTACTTC.

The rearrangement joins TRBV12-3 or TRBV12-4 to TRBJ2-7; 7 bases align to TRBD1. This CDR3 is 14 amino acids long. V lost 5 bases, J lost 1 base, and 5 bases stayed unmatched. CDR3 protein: CASSRQGRSYEQYF. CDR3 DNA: TGTGCCAGCAGTCGACAGGGACGATCCTACGAGCAGTACTTC.